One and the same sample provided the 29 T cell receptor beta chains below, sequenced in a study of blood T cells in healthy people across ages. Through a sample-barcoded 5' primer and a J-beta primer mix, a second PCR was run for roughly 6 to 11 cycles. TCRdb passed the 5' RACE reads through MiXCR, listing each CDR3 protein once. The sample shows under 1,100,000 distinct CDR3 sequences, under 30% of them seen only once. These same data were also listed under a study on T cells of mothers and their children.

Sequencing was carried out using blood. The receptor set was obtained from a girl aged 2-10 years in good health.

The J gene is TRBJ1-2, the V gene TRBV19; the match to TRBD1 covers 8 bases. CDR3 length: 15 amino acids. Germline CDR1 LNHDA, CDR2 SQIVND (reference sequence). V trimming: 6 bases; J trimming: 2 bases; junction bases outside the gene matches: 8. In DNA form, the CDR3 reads TGTGCCAGTAGCTCCCCCGACAGGGGCAACTATGGCTACACCTTC. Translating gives CASSSPDRGNYGYTF.

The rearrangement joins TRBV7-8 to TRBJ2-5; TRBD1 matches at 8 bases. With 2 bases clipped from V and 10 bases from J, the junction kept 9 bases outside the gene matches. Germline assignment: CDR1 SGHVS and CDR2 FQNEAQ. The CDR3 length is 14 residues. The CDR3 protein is CASSLISDREDQYF. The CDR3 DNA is TGTGCCAGCAGCTTAATCTCGGACAGGGAGGACCAGTACTTC.

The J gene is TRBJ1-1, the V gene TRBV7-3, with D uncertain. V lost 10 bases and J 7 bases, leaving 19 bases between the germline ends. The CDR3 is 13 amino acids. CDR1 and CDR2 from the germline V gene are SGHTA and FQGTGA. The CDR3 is CATEPYDASEAFF. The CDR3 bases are TGTGCCACCGAACCTTATGACGCAAGTGAAGCTTTCTTT.

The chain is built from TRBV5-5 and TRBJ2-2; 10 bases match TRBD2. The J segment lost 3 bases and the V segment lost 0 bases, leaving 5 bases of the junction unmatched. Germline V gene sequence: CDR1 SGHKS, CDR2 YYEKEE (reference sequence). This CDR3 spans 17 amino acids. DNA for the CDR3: TGTGCCAGCAGCTTGGCGATAGCGGGGGGTCACACCGGGGAGCTGTTTTTT. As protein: CASSLAIAGGHTGELFF.

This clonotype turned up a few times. Here the CDR3 DNA reads TGTGCCACCAGTGAACCCCTTGGACAAGGGAAGGATGGCTACACCTTC. Translated: CATSEPLGQGKDGYTF. The chain has TRBV24-1 and TRBJ1-2, with a weak D call TRBD1 (5 bases). V was clipped by 4 bases and J by 6 bases, with 20 bases between them. The CDR3 is 16 amino acids. The V gene's germline CDR1 is KGHDR and CDR2 SFDVKD.

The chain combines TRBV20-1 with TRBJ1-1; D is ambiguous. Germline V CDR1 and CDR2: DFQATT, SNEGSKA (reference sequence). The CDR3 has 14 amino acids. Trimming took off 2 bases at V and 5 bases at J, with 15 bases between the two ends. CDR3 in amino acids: CSARREGGRTEAFF. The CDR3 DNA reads TGCAGTGCTAGAAGGGAGGGAGGGCGAACTGAAGCTTTCTTT.

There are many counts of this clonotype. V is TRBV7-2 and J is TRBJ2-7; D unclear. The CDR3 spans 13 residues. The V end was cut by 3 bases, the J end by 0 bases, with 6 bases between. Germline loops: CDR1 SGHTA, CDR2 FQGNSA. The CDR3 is CASSFSDSYEQYF. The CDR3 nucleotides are TGTGCCAGCAGCTTCAGCGACTCCTACGAGCAGTACTTC. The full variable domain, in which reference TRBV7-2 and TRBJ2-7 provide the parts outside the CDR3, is GAGVSQSPSNKVTEKGKDVELRCDPISGHTALYWYRQSLGQGLEFLIYFQGNSAPDKSGLPSDRFSAERTGGSVSTLTIQRTQQEDSAVYLCASSFSDSYEQYFGPGTRLTVT.

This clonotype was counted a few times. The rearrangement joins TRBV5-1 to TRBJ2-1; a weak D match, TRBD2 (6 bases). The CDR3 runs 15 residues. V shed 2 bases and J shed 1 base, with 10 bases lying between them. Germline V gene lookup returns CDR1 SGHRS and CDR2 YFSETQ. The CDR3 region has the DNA TGCGCCAGCAGCTTTACTAGCCAATCCTACAATGAGCAGTTCTTC. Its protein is CASSFTSQSYNEQFF.

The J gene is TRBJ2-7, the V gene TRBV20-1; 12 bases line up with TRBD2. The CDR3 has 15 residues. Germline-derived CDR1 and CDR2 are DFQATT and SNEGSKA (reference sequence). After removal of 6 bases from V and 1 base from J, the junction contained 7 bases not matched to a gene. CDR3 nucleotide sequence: TGCAGTGCCGAATCTAGCGGGGGGGCGTCCTACGAGCAGTACTTC. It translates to CSAESSGGASYEQYF.

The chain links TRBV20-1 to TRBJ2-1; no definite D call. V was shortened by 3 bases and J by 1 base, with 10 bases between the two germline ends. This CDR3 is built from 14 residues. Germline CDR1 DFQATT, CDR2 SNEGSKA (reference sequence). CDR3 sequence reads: CSASEANSYNEQFF. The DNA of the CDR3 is TGCAGTGCTAGCGAAGCGAATTCCTACAATGAGCAGTTCTTC.

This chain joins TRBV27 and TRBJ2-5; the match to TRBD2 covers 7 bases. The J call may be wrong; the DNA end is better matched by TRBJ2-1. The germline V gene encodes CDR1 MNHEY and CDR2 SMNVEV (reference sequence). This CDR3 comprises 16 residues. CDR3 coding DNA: TGTGCCAGCAGTTTAAATATTGGGGGGGGTAAGAATGAGCAGTTCTTC. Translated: CASSLNIGGGKNEQFF.

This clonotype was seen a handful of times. The CDR3 DNA sequence: TGCAGCGTGGGACCGCGCCTGCAAGAGACCCAGTACTTC. Translation: CSVGPRLQETQYF. This chain joins TRBV29-1 and TRBJ2-5; D is perhaps TRBD1 or TRBD2 (5 bases each). The CDR3 has 13 residues. Germline CDR1 SQVTM, CDR2 ANQGSEA. V lost 6 bases, J lost 2 bases, and 13 bases lay in between.

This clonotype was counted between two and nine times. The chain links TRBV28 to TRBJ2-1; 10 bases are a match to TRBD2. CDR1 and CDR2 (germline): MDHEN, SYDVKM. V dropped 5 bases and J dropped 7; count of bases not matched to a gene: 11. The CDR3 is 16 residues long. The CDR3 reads CASSRLAGGRDNEQFF. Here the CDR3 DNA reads TGTGCCAGCAGTCGGTTAGCGGGAGGCCGAGATAATGAGCAGTTCTTC.

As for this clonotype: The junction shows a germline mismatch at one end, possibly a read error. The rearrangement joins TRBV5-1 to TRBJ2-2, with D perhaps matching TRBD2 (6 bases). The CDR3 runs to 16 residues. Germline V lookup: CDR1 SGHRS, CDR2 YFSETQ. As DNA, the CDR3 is TGCGCCAGCAGCTCACGGACTACCACGAACACCGGGGAGCTGCTTTTT. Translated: CASSSRTTTNTGELLF.

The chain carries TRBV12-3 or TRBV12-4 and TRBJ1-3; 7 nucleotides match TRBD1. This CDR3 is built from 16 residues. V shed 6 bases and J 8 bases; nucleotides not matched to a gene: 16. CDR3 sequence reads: CASSPVPPGQRDTIYF. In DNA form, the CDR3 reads TGTGCCAGCAGCCCCGTGCCTCCGGGACAGCGTGACACCATATATTTT.

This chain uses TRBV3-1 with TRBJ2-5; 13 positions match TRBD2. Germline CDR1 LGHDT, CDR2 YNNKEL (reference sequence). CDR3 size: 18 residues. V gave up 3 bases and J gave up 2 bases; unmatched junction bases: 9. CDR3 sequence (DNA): TGTGCCAGCAGCCACGGACTAGCGGGGGAGGTCCTGCAAGAGACCCAGTACTTC. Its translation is CASSHGLAGEVLQETQYF.

The CDR3 DNA sequence: TGTGCCAGCACAACCCCAGGCCGCTCCTACGAGCAGTACTTC. This sequence encodes CASTTPGRSYEQYF. The chain carries TRBV6-5 and TRBJ2-7, with D unclear. Per the germline V gene, CDR1 is MNHEY and CDR2 is SVGAGI. The length of the CDR3 is 14 residues. V lost 7 bases and J 0 bases, leaving 13 bases between the germline ends.

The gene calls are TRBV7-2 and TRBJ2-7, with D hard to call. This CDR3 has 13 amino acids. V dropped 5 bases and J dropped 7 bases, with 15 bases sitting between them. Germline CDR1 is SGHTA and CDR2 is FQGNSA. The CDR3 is CASSLLTQTEQYF. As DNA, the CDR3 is TGTGCCAGCAGCCTGTTGACCCAGACAGAGCAGTACTTC.

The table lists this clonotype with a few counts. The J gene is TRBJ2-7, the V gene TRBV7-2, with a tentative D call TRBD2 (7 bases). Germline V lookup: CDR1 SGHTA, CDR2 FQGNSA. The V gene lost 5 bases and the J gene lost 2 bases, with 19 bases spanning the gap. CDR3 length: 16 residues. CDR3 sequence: CASSPRGGAPTYEQYF. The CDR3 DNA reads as TGTGCCAGCAGCCCGAGGGGGGGGGCACCAACCTACGAGCAGTACTTC.

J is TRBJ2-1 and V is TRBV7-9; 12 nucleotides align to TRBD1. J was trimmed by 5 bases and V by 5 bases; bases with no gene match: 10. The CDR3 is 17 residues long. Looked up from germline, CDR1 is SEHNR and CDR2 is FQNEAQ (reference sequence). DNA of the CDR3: TGTGCCAGCAGCGACCGTCGAGGGACAGGGGGCCACAATGAGCAGTTCTTC. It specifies CASSDRRGTGGHNEQFF. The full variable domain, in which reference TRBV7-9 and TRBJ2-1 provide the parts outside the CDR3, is DTGVSQNPRHKITKRGQNVTFRCDPISEHNRLYWYRQTLGQGPEFLTYFQNEAQLEKSRLLSDRFSAERPKGSFSTLEIQRTEQGDSAMYLCASSDRRGTGGHNEQFFGPGTRLTVL.

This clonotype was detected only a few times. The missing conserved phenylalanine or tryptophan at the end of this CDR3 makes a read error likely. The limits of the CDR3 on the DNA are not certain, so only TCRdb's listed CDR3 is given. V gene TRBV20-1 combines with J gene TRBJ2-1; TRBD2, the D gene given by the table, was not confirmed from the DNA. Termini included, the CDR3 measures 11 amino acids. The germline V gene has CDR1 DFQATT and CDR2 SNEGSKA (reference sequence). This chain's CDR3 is CSASYPSGRPL.

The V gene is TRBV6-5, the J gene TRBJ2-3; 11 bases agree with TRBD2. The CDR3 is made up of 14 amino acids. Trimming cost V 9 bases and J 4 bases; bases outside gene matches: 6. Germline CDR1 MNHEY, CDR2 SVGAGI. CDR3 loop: CARGIAGGPDTQYF. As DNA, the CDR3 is TGTGCCAGGGGAATAGCGGGGGGGCCAGATACGCAGTATTTT.

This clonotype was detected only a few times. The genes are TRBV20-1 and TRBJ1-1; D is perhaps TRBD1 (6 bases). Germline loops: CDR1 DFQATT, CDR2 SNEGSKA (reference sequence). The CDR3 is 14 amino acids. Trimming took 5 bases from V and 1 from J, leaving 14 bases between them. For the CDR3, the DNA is TGCAGTGCTCTACAAGGGGGAGAGAACACTGAAGCTTTCTTT. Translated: CSALQGGENTEAFF.

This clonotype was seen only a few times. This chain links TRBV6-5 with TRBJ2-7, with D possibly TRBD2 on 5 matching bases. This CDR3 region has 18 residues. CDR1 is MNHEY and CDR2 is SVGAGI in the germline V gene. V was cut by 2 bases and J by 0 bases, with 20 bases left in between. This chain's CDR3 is CASSYRGPWRAHSYEQYF. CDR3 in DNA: TGTGCCAGCAGTTACCGAGGTCCGTGGCGGGCCCACTCCTACGAGCAGTACTTC.

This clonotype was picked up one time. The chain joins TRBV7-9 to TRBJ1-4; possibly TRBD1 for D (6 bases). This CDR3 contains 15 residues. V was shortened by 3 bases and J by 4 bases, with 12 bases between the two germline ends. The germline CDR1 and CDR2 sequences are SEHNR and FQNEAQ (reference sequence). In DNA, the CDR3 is TGTGCCAGCAGCTTGTCCGGACAGCATAATGAAAAACTGTTTTTT. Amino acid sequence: CASSLSGQHNEKLFF.

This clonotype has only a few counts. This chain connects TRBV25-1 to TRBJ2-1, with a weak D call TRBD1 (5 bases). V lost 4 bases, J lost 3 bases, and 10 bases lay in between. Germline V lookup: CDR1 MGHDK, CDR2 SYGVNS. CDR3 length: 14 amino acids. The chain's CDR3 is CASSGQGLYNEQFF. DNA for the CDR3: TGTGCCAGCAGTGGGCAGGGTCTCTACAATGAGCAGTTCTTC.

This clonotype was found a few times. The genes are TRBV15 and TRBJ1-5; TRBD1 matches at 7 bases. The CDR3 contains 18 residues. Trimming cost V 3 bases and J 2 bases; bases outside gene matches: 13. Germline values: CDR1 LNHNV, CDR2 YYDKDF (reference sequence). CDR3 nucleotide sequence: TGTGCCACCAGCAGTGAGGTGGACAGGTTCAGGGGCAATCAGCCCCAGCATTTT. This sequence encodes CATSSEVDRFRGNQPQHF.

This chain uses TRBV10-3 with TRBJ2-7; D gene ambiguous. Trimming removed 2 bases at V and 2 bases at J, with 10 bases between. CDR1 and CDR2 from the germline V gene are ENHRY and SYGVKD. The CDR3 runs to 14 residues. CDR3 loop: CAISEVSAAYEQYF. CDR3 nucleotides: TGTGCCATCAGTGAGGTTTCGGCAGCCTACGAGCAGTACTTC.

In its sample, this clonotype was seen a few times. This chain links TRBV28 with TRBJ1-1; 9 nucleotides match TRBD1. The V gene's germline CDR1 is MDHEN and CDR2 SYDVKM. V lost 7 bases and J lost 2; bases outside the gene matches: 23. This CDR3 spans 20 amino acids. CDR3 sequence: CASTQNRGQGGWGPNTEAFF. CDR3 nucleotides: TGTGCCAGCACCCAAAATAGGGGACAGGGAGGATGGGGCCCCAACACTGAAGCTTTCTTT.